Below are 14 T cell receptor beta chains sequenced from a single sample in a study of shared clonotypes between healthy human individuals. The table came from immunoSEQ multiplex PCR; TCRdb's copy has only in-frame clones and leaves some out. The top ten hold 34% of the sample, which has some 700,000 clones, about nine tenths seen once. Source material: memory CD8+ T cells from PBMCs. Subset described: CD45RO+ cells pooled with CCR7-negative TemRA cells. All receptors come from a man in his late teens or twenties in good health. Some clones in this sample may be carry-over from other donors' samples.

This chain connects TRBV5-6 to TRBJ1-3, with 7 bases that match TRBD1. The CDR3 is 14 amino acids. Looked up from germline, CDR1 is SGHDT and CDR2 is YYEEEE. V shed 3 bases and J 2 bases; nucleotides not matched to a gene: 2. In DNA form, the CDR3 reads TGTGCCAGCAGCTCTACAGGGGCTGGAAACACCATATATTTT. It codes for CASSSTGAGNTIYF.

The rearrangement joins TRBV7-9 to TRBJ2-7; perhaps TRBD1 as D (5 bases). The CDR3 contains 14 residues. Trimming removed 4 bases from V and 2 bases from J, with 12 bases in between. Germline V gives CDR1 SEHNR, CDR2 FQNEAQ (reference sequence). CDR3 in amino acids: CASSSRQQPYEQYF. In DNA form, the CDR3 reads TGTGCCAGCAGCTCTCGACAGCAACCCTACGAGCAGTACTTC.

The chain links TRBV10-3 to TRBJ1-2; D is perhaps TRBD1 (5 bases). Trimming pared 0 bases from V and 2 bases from J, leaving 7 bases between. The CDR3 length is 14 residues. CDR1 is ENHRY, CDR2 SYGVKD, per germline. DNA of the CDR3: TGTGCCATCAGTGAGTCGGGGGGGAACTATGGCTACACCTTC. Its protein product is CAISESGGNYGYTF.

CDR3 coding DNA: TGTGCCTGGAGTGTACTCCCGAAAGACCTATACCAAGAGACCCAGTACTTC. Translation: CAWSVLPKDLYQETQYF. The chain joins TRBV30 to TRBJ2-5; D remains ambiguous. There are 17 residues in the CDR3. V was shortened by 0 bases and J by 0 bases, with 17 bases between the two germline ends. Germline CDR1 reads GTSNPN; CDR2 reads SVGIG (reference sequence).

This chain joins TRBV6-1 and TRBJ2-7; 10 nucleotides agree with TRBD2. CDR3 length: 14 residues. With 7 bases clipped from V and 2 bases from J, the junction kept 5 bases outside the gene matches. Germline CDR1 reads MNHNS; CDR2 reads SASEGT. The CDR3 sequence is CASTLSGRAYEQYF. The CDR3 DNA sequence: TGTGCCAGCACCCTCAGCGGGAGGGCCTACGAGCAGTACTTC.

The rearrangement uses TRBV27 and TRBJ2-1; D gene ambiguous. In germline, CDR1 is MNHEY, CDR2 SMNVEV (reference sequence). V was shortened by 8 bases and J by 0 bases, with 14 bases between the two germline ends. The CDR3 is 15 residues long. The CDR3 region has the DNA TGTGCCAGCTGCGACCCGGGCAGCTCCTACAATGAGCAGTTCTTC. Translated, it gives CASCDPGSSYNEQFF.

The V call is TRBV7-3, the J call TRBJ2-3, with 11 bases aligning to TRBD2. In germline, CDR1 is SGHTA, CDR2 FQGTGA. V trimming: 5 bases; J trimming: 2 bases; junction bases outside the gene matches: 6. The CDR3 spans 16 residues. DNA of the CDR3: TGTGCCAGCAGCACGCCGGGACTAGCGGTCACAGATACGCAGTATTTT. Translated, it gives CASSTPGLAVTDTQYF. The full variable domain, in which reference TRBV7-3 and TRBJ2-3 provide the parts outside the CDR3, is GAGVSQTPSNKVTEKGKYVELRCDPISGHTALYWYRQSLGQGPEFLIYFQGTGAADDSGLPNDRFFAVRPEGSVSTLKIQRTERGDSAVYLCASSTPGLAVTDTQYFGPGTRLTVL.

The chain uses TRBV7-9 and TRBJ2-3; D is possibly TRBD1 or TRBD2 (5 bases each). CDR3 length equals 15 residues. Germline V CDR1 and CDR2: SEHNR, FQNEAQ (reference sequence). V lost 0 bases, J lost 2 bases, and 9 bases lay in between. CDR3 region: CASSLAYGTTDTQYF. DNA for the CDR3: TGTGCCAGCAGCTTAGCATATGGGACCACAGATACGCAGTATTTT.

This clone was counted once. The chain employs TRBV5-1 and TRBJ2-1; 9 nucleotides match TRBD2. There are 15 residues in the CDR3. The junction had 8 bases not matched to a gene; V was cut back by 3 bases and J by 7 bases. Germline V gene sequence: CDR1 SGHRS, CDR2 YFSETQ. The CDR3 DNA is TGCGCCAGCAGCTCGGCGTCGGGACTAGCAAATGAGCAGTTCTTC. Encoded protein: CASSSASGLANEQFF.

This clone has more than one count but fewer than ten. This rearrangement joins TRBV7-9 to TRBJ1-2, with TRBD1 as a possible D gene (6 bases). This CDR3 is 14 amino acids long. The germline gives CDR1 SEHNR, CDR2 FQNEAQ (reference sequence). V lost 3 bases and J 4 bases, leaving 12 bases between the germline ends. The CDR3 region is CASSFGGQLYGYTF. The CDR3 DNA is TGTGCCAGCAGCTTCGGGGGCCAGCTCTATGGCTACACCTTC.

The chain is built from TRBV19 and TRBJ2-1, with 8 bases fitting TRBD1. The germline V gene has CDR1 LNHDA and CDR2 SQIVND (reference sequence). J was trimmed by 2 bases and V by 4 bases; bases with no gene match: 10. This CDR3 has 17 residues. As DNA, the CDR3 is TGTGCCAGTAGTACTCGGACAGGGCGAGGGCCCTACAATGAGCAGTTCTTC. Its translation: CASSTRTGRGPYNEQFF. Full variable domain (missing parts from reference TRBV19 and TRBJ2-1): DGGITQSPKYLFRKEGQNVTLSCEQNLNHDAMYWYRQDPGQGLRLIYYSQIVNDFQKGDIAEGYSVSREKKESFPLTVTSAQKNPTAFYLCASSTRTGRGPYNEQFFGPGTRLTVL.

V is TRBV27 and J is TRBJ2-1; 10 bases align to TRBD2. CDR1 is MNHEY and CDR2 is SMNVEV in the germline V gene (reference sequence). The CDR3 has 14 residues. V trimming: 6 bases; J trimming: 6 bases; junction bases outside the gene matches: 5. The DNA for the CDR3 is TGTGCCAGCAGATCCGGACTAGCGGTCAATGAGCAGTTCTTC. It encodes CASRSGLAVNEQFF.

DNA for the CDR3: TGTGCCACCAAACTCCGGACTAGCGGGAGTCTTAGTACGCAGTATTTT. Residues: CATKLRTSGSLSTQYF. The chain employs TRBV28 and TRBJ2-3; 13 bases match TRBD2. The junction had 15 bases not matched to a gene; V was cut back by 10 bases and J by 8 bases. Germline V CDR1 and CDR2: MDHEN, SYDVKM. The CDR3 spans 16 residues.

The V gene is TRBV28, the J gene TRBJ2-1; D is possibly TRBD2 (6 bases). The CDR3 runs 16 residues. Germline V CDR1 and CDR2: MDHEN, SYDVKM. The V gene lost 2 bases and the J gene lost 4 bases, with 15 bases spanning the gap. In nucleotides, the CDR3 is TGTGCCAGCAGTTTAAACCCCGGGAGCGCTTACAATGAGCAGTTCTTC. Amino acid sequence: CASSLNPGSAYNEQFF.